The 19 T cell receptor beta chains below all came from one sample that was sequenced in a study of vaccination effects on CD4 cells after COVID-19. TCRdb keeps only in-frame clones here, not all; method: immunoSEQ multiplex PCR. This table holds around 60,000 clones, around 76% found once. Expansion of antigen-specific CD4+ T cells with viral peptide pools was carried out by the ViraFEST assay before sequencing. Isolation of CD4+ T cells took place after approximately ten days of culture. Vaccine recipients lacked prior SARS-CoV-2 infection and had negative nucleocapsid antibodies. Their specific antigens are unknown. The specimen was CD4+ T cells from PBMCs cultured with HCoV-NL63 spike peptides, collected before COVID-19 vaccination. The receptors were gathered from a human donor who received a COVID-19 vaccine.

Of note for this clone: This specimen includes other DNA sequences encoding the same CDR3. The chain couples TRBV20-1 to TRBJ2-7, with 8 bases matching TRBD1. Losses at the gene ends were 5 bases for V and 6 bases for J; bases not matched to a gene: 3. The germline CDR1 and CDR2 sequences are DFQATT and SNEGSKA (reference sequence). This CDR3 has 11 residues. CDR3 sequence (DNA): TGCAGTGCTGGGACAGGAGGCGAGCAGTACGTC. Protein: CSAGTGGEQYV.

J is TRBJ1-6 and V is TRBV19, with 9 bases that match TRBD1. CDR1 LNHDA and CDR2 SQIVND come from the germline V gene (reference sequence). V shed 6 bases, J shed 4 bases, and the junction held 4 bases outside the gene matches. CDR3 size: 15 residues. The CDR3 loop is CASRTGGRYNSPLHF. DNA for the CDR3: TGTGCCAGTAGGACAGGGGGTAGATATAATTCACCCCTCCACTTT.

This sequence joins TRBV7-2 and TRBJ1-4; no firm D call. Germline assignment: CDR1 SGHTA and CDR2 FQGNSA. CDR3 length: 17 amino acids. Trimming removed 2 bases at V and 7 bases at J, with 20 bases between. For the CDR3, the DNA is TGTGCCAGCAGCTTAATTGGTTCTCCGATCGGGGTTGAAAAACTGTTTTTT. Encoded protein: CASSLIGSPIGVEKLFF. The full variable domain, with the rest looked up from reference TRBV7-2 and TRBJ1-4, is GAGVSQSPSNKVTEKGKDVELRCDPISGHTALYWYRQSLGQGLEFLIYFQGNSAPDKSGLPSDRFSAERTGGSVSTLTIQRTQQEDSAVYLCASSLIGSPIGVEKLFFGSGTQLSVL.

V gene TRBV6-5 combines with J gene TRBJ1-1, with a possible D match to TRBD1 (6 bases). The CDR3 contains 16 residues. Per germline, CDR1 MNHEY and CDR2 SVGAGI. The V and J ends lost 2 bases and 5 bases respectively, with 18 bases between them. The CDR3 coding sequence is TGTGCCAGCAGTTACCAACTAACAGGGTCCGCGACTGAAGCTTTCTTT. Translated: CASSYQLTGSATEAFF.

This chain links TRBV18 with TRBJ2-5; TRBD2 matches at 9 bases. The CDR3 contains 18 residues. Germline loops: CDR1 KGHSH, CDR2 LQKENI. V shed 2 bases and J 1 base; nucleotides not matched to a gene: 11. The DNA of the CDR3 is TGTGCCAGCTCACCATTGAGCCTAGCGGGGATCCTCCAAGAGACCCAGTACTTC. This encodes CASSPLSLAGILQETQYF. Complete variable domain (other parts from reference TRBV18 and TRBJ2-5): NAGVMQNPRHLVRRRGQEARLRCSPMKGHSHVYWYRQLPEEGLKFMVYLQKENIIDESGMPKERFSAEFPKEGPSILRIQQVVRGDSAAYFCASSPLSLAGILQETQYFGPGTRLLVL.

The chain joins TRBV28 to TRBJ1-5; D perhaps matches TRBD1 (5 bases). This CDR3 is 13 amino acids long. V dropped 3 bases and J dropped 6 bases, with 9 bases sitting between them. In germline, CDR1 is MDHEN, CDR2 SYDVKM. CDR3 DNA: TGTGCCAGCAGTTTGAGGGGAAGTCAGCCCCAGCATTTT. As protein: CASSLRGSQPQHF.

This clone was observed once. The rearrangement joins TRBV19 to TRBJ2-4; 10 bases line up with TRBD2. The CDR3 totals 16 residues. Trimming cost V 1 base and J 10 bases; bases outside gene matches: 10. Germline V lookup: CDR1 LNHDA, CDR2 SQIVND (reference sequence). The CDR3 region is CASSIGGTSAYYIQYF. As DNA, the CDR3 is TGTGCCAGTAGTATAGGGGGGACTAGCGCTTATTATATTCAGTACTTC.

The chain links TRBV2 to TRBJ2-1; the match to TRBD1 covers 9 bases. This CDR3 is built from 17 residues. Germline CDR1 reads SNHLY; CDR2 reads FYNNEI. The junction had 14 bases not matched to a gene; V was cut back by 6 bases and J by 5 bases. The CDR3 sequence is CASSLNGGQGQHNEQFF. The CDR3 DNA reads as TGTGCCAGCAGCTTAAACGGAGGACAGGGGCAGCACAATGAGCAGTTCTTC.

In this sample, this clone turned up a few times. The chain has TRBV12-3 or TRBV12-4 and TRBJ2-2; no reliable D call. The V and J ends lost 6 bases and 1 base respectively, with 3 bases between them. This CDR3 is 12 amino acids long. CDR3 residues: CASRVNTGELFF. The CDR3 nucleotides are TGTGCCAGCAGAGTGAACACCGGGGAGCTGTTTTTT.

This chain uses TRBV3-1 (or the pseudogene TRBV3-2) with TRBJ1-3; no reliable D call. The CDR3 contains 17 residues. Germline V gene data show CDR1 as LGHDT and CDR2 as YNNKEL (reference sequence). V lost 0 bases, J lost 4 bases, and 16 bases lay in between. The CDR3 spells CASSQEGSARRGNTIYF. The CDR3 DNA follows: TGTGCCAGCAGCCAAGAGGGGTCGGCCAGGAGGGGAAACACCATATATTTT.

The CDR3 nucleotides are TGTGCCAGCTCCCCCGGTGAAGGCACTGAAGCTTTCTTT. As protein: CASSPGEGTEAFF. The J gene is TRBJ1-1, the V gene TRBV18; the D is unclear. Germline V gives CDR1 KGHSH, CDR2 LQKENI. The germline V and J ends were trimmed by 6 bases and 4 bases, with 12 bases remaining between them. The CDR3 runs to 13 residues.

The rearrangement uses TRBV12-3 or TRBV12-4 and TRBJ2-5; 7 positions match TRBD1. CDR3 length equals 13 residues. J was trimmed by 3 bases and V by 6 bases; bases with no gene match: 4. The CDR3 coding sequence is TGTGCCAGCAGATATACAGGGGAAGAGACCCAGTACTTC. This gives the protein CASRYTGEETQYF.

V is TRBV16 and J is TRBJ1-2; possible D gene TRBD1, 6 bases. This CDR3 has 17 residues. Deletions cut 1 base from V and 6 bases from J, with 21 bases between. Germline-derived CDR1 and CDR2 are KGHSY and FQNENV. CDR3 DNA: TGTGCCAGCAGCCAATTGGGGGCTGACAAACCTCGGGATGGCTACACCTTC. This translates into CASSQLGADKPRDGYTF.

The V call is TRBV2, the J call TRBJ1-2; D unclear. CDR1 is SNHLY, CDR2 FYNNEI, per germline. The CDR3 contains 15 residues. V shed 5 bases and J shed 4 bases, with 17 bases lying between them. CDR3: CASSPESSLGYGYTF. CDR3 coding DNA: TGTGCCAGCAGTCCCGAATCAAGTTTGGGCTATGGCTACACCTTC.

The gene calls are TRBV9 and TRBJ2-1; 9 bases agree with TRBD1. There are 16 residues in the CDR3. Germline CDR1 SGDLS, CDR2 YYNGEE. With 2 bases clipped from V and 7 bases from J, the junction kept 10 bases outside the gene matches. The CDR3 protein is CASSVSGTGSWNEQFF. The CDR3 coding sequence is TGTGCCAGCAGCGTGTCCGGGACAGGGAGTTGGAATGAGCAGTTCTTC. Looking up the rest from reference TRBV9 and TRBJ2-1 gives the full variable domain: DSGVTQTPKHLITATGQRVTLRCSPRSGDLSVYWYQQSLDQGLQFLIQYYNGEERAKGNILERFSAQQFPDLHSELNLSSLELGDSALYFCASSVSGTGSWNEQFFGPGTRLTVL.

The chain carries TRBV2 and TRBJ2-4; D call uncertain. V was clipped by 7 bases and J by 2 bases, with 9 bases between them. Germline-derived CDR1 and CDR2 are SNHLY and FYNNEI. This CDR3 comprises 13 residues. CDR3 in DNA: TGTGCCAGCAACAGTGCGTCCAAAAACATTCAGTACTTC. Translation gives CASNSASKNIQYF.

The chain carries TRBV7-2 and TRBJ2-5, with D hard to call. V was pared by 5 bases and J by 2 bases, with 12 bases between. The CDR3 sequence is 14 residues long. Looked up from germline, CDR1 is SGHTA and CDR2 is FQGNSA. This chain's CDR3 is CASSPQQTQETQYF. The CDR3, as DNA: TGTGCCAGCAGCCCTCAACAAACACAAGAGACCCAGTACTTC.

The chain couples TRBV7-9 to TRBJ1-5; TRBD1 is a possible D gene (6 bases). Trimming stripped 5 bases from V and 7 bases from J, with 15 bases between. The CDR3 runs to 14 residues. Germline-derived CDR1 and CDR2 are SEHNR and FQNEAQ (reference sequence). The CDR3 reads CASSHGGAGQPQHF. For the CDR3, the DNA is TGTGCCAGCAGCCACGGGGGGGCCGGCCAGCCCCAGCATTTT.

The chain has TRBV19 and TRBJ1-4; D remains ambiguous. From germline, CDR1 is LNHDA and CDR2 SQIVND (reference sequence). The CDR3 totals 16 residues. V lost 0 bases to trimming and J lost 3 bases, with 11 bases between them. In DNA, the CDR3 is TGTGCCAGTAGTATAGATTTCGAAATGGCTAATGAAAAACTGTTTTTT. Protein sequence: CASSIDFEMANEKLFF.